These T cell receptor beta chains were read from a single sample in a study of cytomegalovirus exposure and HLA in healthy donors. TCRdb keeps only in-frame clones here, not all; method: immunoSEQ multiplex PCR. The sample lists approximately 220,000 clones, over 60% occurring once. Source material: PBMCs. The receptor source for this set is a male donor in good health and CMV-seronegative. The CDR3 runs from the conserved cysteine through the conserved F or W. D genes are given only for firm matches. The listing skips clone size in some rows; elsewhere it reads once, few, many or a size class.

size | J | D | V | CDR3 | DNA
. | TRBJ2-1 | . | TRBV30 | CAWSGLGGVGEQFF | TGTGCCTGGAGTGGACTAGGTGGGGTCGGGGAGCAGTTCTTC
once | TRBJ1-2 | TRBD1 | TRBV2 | CASRGAGAGGNYGYTF | TGTGCCAGCAGGGGGGCCGGGGCAGGGGGAAACTATGGCTACACCTTC
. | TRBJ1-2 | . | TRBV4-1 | CASSQEWGRANYGYTF | TGCGCCAGCAGCCAAGAGTGGGGCCGGGCGAACTATGGCTACACCTTC
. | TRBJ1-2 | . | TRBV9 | CASSTNPTDDNYGYTF | TGTGCCAGCAGCACAAACCCTACAGACGACAACTATGGCTACACCTTC
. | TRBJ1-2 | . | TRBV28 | CASSPIVPTGPGNYGYTF | TGTGCCAGCAGCCCTATAGTCCCGACAGGTCCGGGTAACTATGGCTACACCTTC
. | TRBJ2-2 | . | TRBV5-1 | CASRTIGATGELFF | TGCGCCAGCAGGACCATAGGGGCCACCGGGGAGCTGTTTTTT
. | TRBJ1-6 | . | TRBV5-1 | CASSLGAGTRDSPLHF | TGCGCCAGCAGCTTGGGGGCTGGGACTAGGGATTCACCCCTCCACTTT
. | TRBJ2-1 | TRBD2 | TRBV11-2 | CAGRERGSNEQFF | TGTGCCGGTCGAGAGCGGGGAAGCAATGAGCAGTTCTTC
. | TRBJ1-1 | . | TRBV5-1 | CASSLSGGTNTEAFF | TGCGCCAGCAGCTTGTCGGGGGGGACGAACACTGAAGCTTTCTTT
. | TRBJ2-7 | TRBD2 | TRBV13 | CASSGGGSYEQYF | TGTGCCAGCAGCGGGGGGGGGTCCTACGAGCAGTACTTC
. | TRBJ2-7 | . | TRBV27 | CATSKRSGTYEQYF | TGTGCCACAAGCAAGAGGTCTGGTACCTACGAGCAGTACTTC
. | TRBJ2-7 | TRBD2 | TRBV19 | CASSPPAGAREQYF | TGTGCCAGTAGTCCACCAGCGGGAGCACGGGAGCAGTACTTC
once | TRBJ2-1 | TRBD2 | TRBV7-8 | CASSKGLAGGSYNEQFF | TGTGCCAGCAGCAAGGGACTAGCGGGGGGCTCCTACAATGAGCAGTTCTTC
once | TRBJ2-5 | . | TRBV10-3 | CATQPTGREETQYF | TGTGCCACCCAGCCTACGGGTCGTGAGGAGACCCAGTACTTC
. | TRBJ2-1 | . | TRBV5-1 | CASSLGAQSSYNEQFF | TGCGCCAGCAGTTTAGGGGCCCAGAGCTCCTACAATGAGCAGTTCTTC